This T cell receptor (beta chain) comes out of a study of blood T cell repertoires in COVID-19. The V and J ends lost 5 bases and 5 bases, in that order; junction bases with no gene match: 8. Germline values: CDR1 LNHDA, CDR2 SQIVND (reference sequence). There are 15 residues in the CDR3. Of note for this clone: The same CDR3 also results from other DNA sequences found in this sample.

Using immunoSEQ multiplex PCR, the repertoire was profiled, and TCRdb retains in-frame clones only, with some absent. The repertoire has 200,000 to 250,000 clones, 75% to 90% of them found once; the top ten carry about 3%. This rearrangement joins TRBV19 to TRBJ2-5; TRBD1 aligns across 10 bases. This TCR was sampled from a woman aged 25 to 39 who had recovered from COVID-19. Sequenced: peripheral blood. CDR3 sequence (DNA): TGTGCCAGTAGTCCCAGGACAGGGGGTCGGGAGACCCAGTACTTC. Translation: CASSPRTGGRETQYF. The full variable domain, in which reference TRBV19 and TRBJ2-5 provide the parts outside the CDR3, is DGGITQSPKYLFRKEGQNVTLSCEQNLNHDAMYWYRQDPGQGLRLIYYSQIVNDFQKGDIAEGYSVSREKKESFPLTVTSAQKNPTAFYLCASSPRTGGRETQYFGPGTRLLVL.